A selection of T cell receptor beta chains follows, all from one sample in a study of T cells after somatic rescue of genetic block. Some clones are missing from TCRdb's copy, which holds only in-frame ones; the method was immunoSEQ multiplex PCR. This table holds more than 7,500 clones, about 74% found once. The sample was peripheral blood mononuclear cells (PBMCs). The receptors were gathered from a boy aged 5-17 years. The CDR3 runs from the conserved cysteine through the conserved F or W. D genes are given only for firm matches. The size entry is marked missing in some rows and otherwise reads once, few, many or a size class.

d_gene: NA; j_gene: TRBJ1-6; abundance: NA; v_gene: TRBV6-5; CDR3nt: TGTGCCAGCAGTCAAGGGGGTTCCCGTTCACCCCTCCACTTT; CDR3aa: CASSQGGSRSPLHF
d_gene: NA; j_gene: TRBJ2-5; abundance: once; v_gene: TRBV10-3; CDR3nt: TGTGCCATCAGGCGGACAGCCCAAGAGACCCAGTACTTC; CDR3aa: CAIRRTAQETQYF
d_gene: TRBD2; j_gene: TRBJ2-1; abundance: once; v_gene: TRBV5-6; CDR3nt: TGTGCCAGCAGCTTTCCTAGCGGGGGCGGTGAGCAGTTCTTC; CDR3aa: CASSFPSGGGEQFF
d_gene: NA; j_gene: TRBJ1-2; abundance: NA; v_gene: TRBV27; CDR3nt: TGTGCCAGCAGCCTTTTTCTTTCACCGGGGGGAGCCAGGCGCTACACCTTC; CDR3aa: CASSLFLSPGGARRYTF
d_gene: TRBD1; j_gene: TRBJ2-2; abundance: few; v_gene: TRBV6-1; CDR3nt: TGTGCCAGTCGGACAGGAAACACCGGGGAGCTGTTTTTT; CDR3aa: CASRTGNTGELFF
d_gene: TRBD1; j_gene: TRBJ2-4; abundance: NA; v_gene: TRBV5-1; CDR3nt: TGCGCCAGCAGCATAGGACAGGGCAAAAACATTCAGTACTTC; CDR3aa: CASSIGQGKNIQYF
d_gene: TRBD1; j_gene: TRBJ2-5; abundance: NA; v_gene: TRBV7-2; CDR3nt: TGTGCCAGCAGCCCGGACAGGGGAGAGACCCAGTACTTC; CDR3aa: CASSPDRGETQYF
d_gene: NA; j_gene: TRBJ1-5; abundance: NA; v_gene: TRBV4-2; CDR3nt: TGTGCCAGCAGCGAGCAGGGGCTTGGGAATCAGCCCCAGCATTTT; CDR3aa: CASSEQGLGNQPQHF
d_gene: NA; j_gene: TRBJ2-5; abundance: few; v_gene: TRBV2; CDR3nt: TGTGCCAGCAGCCTCGGACATCTCCAAGAGACCCAGTACTTC; CDR3aa: CASSLGHLQETQYF
d_gene: TRBD2; j_gene: TRBJ2-7; abundance: medium-sized; v_gene: TRBV6-5; CDR3nt: TGTGCCAGCAGTTACTCGAAACTAGCGGGAGTGTACGAGCAGTACTTC; CDR3aa: CASSYSKLAGVYEQYF
d_gene: NA; j_gene: TRBJ1-5; abundance: few; v_gene: TRBV11-1; CDR3nt: TGTGCCAGCAGCTTAATGGATCGGGATCAGCCCCAGCATTTT; CDR3aa: CASSLMDRDQPQHF
d_gene: NA; j_gene: TRBJ2-7; abundance: NA; v_gene: TRBV19; CDR3nt: TGTGCCAGTAGCCTCCGGGCCCCCTACGAGCAGTACTTC; CDR3aa: CASSLRAPYEQYF
d_gene: NA; j_gene: TRBJ2-7; abundance: NA; v_gene: TRBV7-3; CDR3nt: TGTGCCAGCAGCAAGGGACTCAGCTACGAGCAGTACTTC; CDR3aa: CASSKGLSYEQYF
d_gene: TRBD2; j_gene: TRBJ2-1; abundance: NA; v_gene: TRBV29-1; CDR3nt: TGCAGCGTTGAAGGGGGACTAGCGGGAGTATCCTACAATGAGCAGTTCTTC; CDR3aa: CSVEGGLAGVSYNEQFF
d_gene: TRBD2; j_gene: TRBJ2-7; abundance: NA; v_gene: TRBV5-1; CDR3nt: TGCGCCAGCAGCTTGAACCTAGCGGGAGGGATGAACGAGCAGTACTTC; CDR3aa: CASSLNLAGGMNEQYF
d_gene: NA; j_gene: TRBJ1-1; abundance: NA; v_gene: TRBV7-9; CDR3nt: TGTGCCAGCAGCTCACAGGGCGTGAACACTGAAGCTTTCTTT; CDR3aa: CASSSQGVNTEAFF
d_gene: NA; j_gene: TRBJ2-5; abundance: NA; v_gene: TRBV10-3; CDR3nt: TGTGCCATCAGCCGGGGTGGTGAGACCCAGTACTTC; CDR3aa: CAISRGGETQYF
d_gene: NA; j_gene: TRBJ2-1; abundance: NA; v_gene: TRBV21-1; CDR3nt: TGTGCCAGCAGCAAAGGTGGCAGAATCAATGAGCAGTTCTTC; CDR3aa: CASSKGGRINEQFF
d_gene: NA; j_gene: TRBJ1-4; abundance: once; v_gene: TRBV18; CDR3nt: TGTGCCAGCTCTCTCATGCGCGGTGAAAAACTGTTTTTT; CDR3aa: CASSLMRGEKLFF
d_gene: NA; j_gene: TRBJ1-4; abundance: NA; v_gene: TRBV30; CDR3nt: TGTGCCTGGAGTGTTACAGGGATTAATGAAAAACTGTTTTTT; CDR3aa: CAWSVTGINEKLFF
d_gene: TRBD1; j_gene: TRBJ2-5; abundance: NA; v_gene: TRBV20-1; CDR3nt: TGCAGCGGACAGGGGAAGACCCAGTACTTC; CDR3aa: CSGQGKTQYF
d_gene: TRBD2; j_gene: TRBJ2-5; abundance: NA; v_gene: TRBV15; CDR3nt: TGTGCCACCAGCATCAGGACTAGCGGGAGGTACCAAGAGACCCAGTACTTC; CDR3aa: CATSIRTSGRYQETQYF
d_gene: TRBD1; j_gene: TRBJ2-3; abundance: NA; v_gene: TRBV30; CDR3nt: TGTGCCTGGAGCAGGACAGGGGGTGCAGATACGCAGTATTTT; CDR3aa: CAWSRTGGADTQYF
d_gene: TRBD1; j_gene: TRBJ2-5; abundance: NA; v_gene: TRBV5-1; CDR3nt: TGCGCCAGCAGCTGGAACAGGGGAAAAGAGACCCAGTACTTC; CDR3aa: CASSWNRGKETQYF
d_gene: NA; j_gene: TRBJ1-4; abundance: NA; v_gene: TRBV7-9; CDR3nt: TGTGCCAGCAGCTTATCCTCACCTGCAACTAATGAAAAACTGTTTTTT; CDR3aa: CASSLSSPATNEKLFF
d_gene: NA; j_gene: TRBJ2-1; abundance: NA; v_gene: TRBV28; CDR3nt: TGTGCCAGCAGTCAGTACAATGAGCAGTTCTTC; CDR3aa: CASSQYNEQFF
d_gene: NA; j_gene: TRBJ2-5; abundance: NA; v_gene: TRBV29-1; CDR3nt: TGCAGCCCCGCTTGGGGGTTGACCCAGTACTTC; CDR3aa: CSPAWGLTQYF